This entry concerns a single TCR beta chain. In this sample, this clone turned up once. No antigen is known for it. No clone much larger than this one lies a single base away; base qualities are absent. These data come from a study of control samples from healthy donors and cancer patients (TCRdb year 2020). Libraries came from the immunoSEQ multiplex PCR assay. Here the immuneACCESS table is served through TCRdb, limited to in-frame sequences with V and J called. Missing clones are a known gap in these copies; in checked studies unresolved V genes cover under half, and the rest lacks a known reason. For this sample there are 100,000 to 150,000 clones; about 93% appear just once. 1.7% of the sample is held by the ten biggest clonotypes. From the germline V gene, CDR1 is ENHRY and CDR2 is SYGVKD. From cysteine to phenylalanine, the CDR3 is 14 amino acids long. CDR3 DNA is the only sequence kept; it has 42 bases, read in frame from the first base. At the junction V is shortened by 5 bases and J by 2 bases, with 12 bases in between.

The sequence joins TRBV10-3 to TRBJ1-1, with TRBD1 perhaps the D gene, on 5 matching bases. The sequencing input was PBMCs. The TCR comes from a man aged 50-59 years with head and neck cancer. The CDR3 region reads CAISKATGNTEAFF. The bases are TGTGCCATCAGTAAGGCAACAGGAAACACTGAAGCTTTCTTT.